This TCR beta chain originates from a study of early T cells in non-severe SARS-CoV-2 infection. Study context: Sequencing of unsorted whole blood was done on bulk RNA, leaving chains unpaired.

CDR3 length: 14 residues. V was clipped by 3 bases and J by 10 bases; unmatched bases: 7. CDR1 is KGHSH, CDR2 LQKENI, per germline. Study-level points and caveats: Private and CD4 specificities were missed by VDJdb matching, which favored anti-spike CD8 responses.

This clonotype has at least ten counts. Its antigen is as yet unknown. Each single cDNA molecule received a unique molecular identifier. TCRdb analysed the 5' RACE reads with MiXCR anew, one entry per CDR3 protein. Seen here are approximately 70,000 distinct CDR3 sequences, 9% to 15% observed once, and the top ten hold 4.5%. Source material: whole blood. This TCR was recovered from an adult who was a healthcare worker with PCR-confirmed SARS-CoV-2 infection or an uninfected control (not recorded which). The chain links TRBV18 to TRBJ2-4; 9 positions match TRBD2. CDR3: CASSPPGGGGIQYF. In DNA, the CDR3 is TGTGCCAGCTCACCTCCCGGCGGGGGGGGGATTCAGTACTTC.